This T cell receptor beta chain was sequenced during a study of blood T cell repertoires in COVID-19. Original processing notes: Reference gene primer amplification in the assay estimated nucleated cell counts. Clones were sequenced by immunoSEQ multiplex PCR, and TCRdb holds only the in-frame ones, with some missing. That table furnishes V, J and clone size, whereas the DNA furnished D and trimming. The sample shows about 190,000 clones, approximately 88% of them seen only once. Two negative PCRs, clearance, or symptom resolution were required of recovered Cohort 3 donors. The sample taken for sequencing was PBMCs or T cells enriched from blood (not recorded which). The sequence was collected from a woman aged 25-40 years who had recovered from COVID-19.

CDR3: CASSSGTGDEKLFF. The CDR3 DNA sequence: TGTGCCAGCAGTTCGGGGACAGGGGATGAAAAACTGTTTTTT. This rearrangement joins TRBV28 to TRBJ1-4; TRBD1 agrees at 10 bases. The CDR3 contains 14 residues. The trim removed 4 bases at V and 6 bases at J, leaving 2 bases unmatched. CDR1 and CDR2 from the germline V gene are MDHEN and SYDVKM.